A selection of T cell receptor beta chains follows, all from one sample in a study of type 1 regulatory T cells. No cognate antigen is known for these TCRs. MiXCR, run by TCRdb on the reads, gives a single entry per CDR3 protein. This table has tens of thousands of distinct CDR3 sequences, just under 75% appearing once. Sequences were obtained from cultured T cells, either the whole culture or a sorted T cell fraction (not recorded which). The receptor source for this set is a human donor in good health. CDR3s include the opening cysteine and the closing phenylalanine or tryptophan. The order of the fields is clone size, J gene, CDR3 length, V gene, CDR3 protein. Not all rows give a size; the values are once, few, many and, for expanded clones, a class.

.,TRBJ1-1,14,TRBV20-1,CSARDNGRLSEAFF
.,TRBJ1-1,14,TRBV6-1,CASSELYSNTEAFF
once,TRBJ1-2,15,TRBV9,CASSVAPGTAYGYTF
.,TRBJ2-7,16,TRBV5-1,CASSPAGGTGAYEQYF
.,TRBJ2-7,16,TRBV27,CASRGSATSASYEQYF
.,TRBJ1-2,18,TRBV5-1,CASSFYPGTGDRGGGYTF
.,TRBJ1-2,13,TRBV5-8,CASSLDRTSGYTF
.,TRBJ1-1,15,TRBV20-1,CSARDPRAADTEAFF
once,TRBJ2-5,16,TRBV11-1,CASSLTAAAPRETQYF
.,TRBJ2-7,12,TRBV12-3/TRBV12-4,CASSQDSHEQYF
once,TRBJ1-2,16,TRBV14,CASSQNVWEGWHGYTF
few,TRBJ2-7,14,TRBV2,CASRWGSGAYEQYF
.,TRBJ1-6,17,TRBV6-5,CASSYSGRSSYNSPLHF
.,TRBJ1-1,13,TRBV19,CASSPRVGTEAFF
.,TRBJ2-3,16,TRBV10-1,CASSEAGQGIRDTQYF
once,TRBJ1-5,18,TRBV12-3/TRBV12-4,CASSPQSSGLRSNQPQHF
.,TRBJ2-4,16,TRBV20-1,CSALTTGTGTKNIQYF
.,TRBJ2-3,15,TRBV20-1,CSASLGAGGLDTQYF
.,TRBJ1-2,14,TRBV28,CASSGPPRGYGYTF
.,TRBJ2-2,15,TRBV4-1,CASSQFRGDTGELFF
.,TRBJ2-1,17,TRBV9,CASSLGPGLAAYNEQFF
.,TRBJ2-2,15,TRBV6-2/TRBV6-3,CASRLAGGRTGELFF
.,TRBJ2-1,13,TRBV11-2,CASKGINYNEQFF
.,TRBJ2-5,14,TRBV20-1,CSARVVRGGETQYF
.,TRBJ2-3,14,TRBV25-1,CASSVPNRADTQYF
few,TRBJ1-6,14,TRBV5-1,CASNQEGENSPLHF
.,TRBJ2-5,15,TRBV5-6,CASSFARAGEKTQYF
.,TRBJ2-7,15,TRBV24-1,CATPWTIGALYEQYF
.,TRBJ2-3,16,TRBV19,CASSLTRQGLTDTQYF
.,TRBJ2-3,16,TRBV7-2,CASSGTGTRGADTQYF
once,TRBJ2-1,17,TRBV15,CATSRDIGTTAYNEQFF
.,TRBJ2-6,16,TRBV4-3,CASSHPRTFGANVLTF
once,TRBJ2-5,13,TRBV12-3/TRBV12-4,CASSLPPPRTQYF
.,TRBJ1-1,15,TRBV6-4,CASNMTGSMNTEAFF
.,TRBJ2-1,17,TRBV3-1,CASSHPLAGAGVDEQFF
.,TRBJ2-3,15,TRBV28,CASSSRINRGDTQYF
.,TRBJ1-6,12,TRBV7-9,CASSSASSPLHF
few,TRBJ2-1,14,TRBV7-9,CASRETSFYNEQFF
medium-sized,TRBJ2-3,15,TRBV7-9,CASSLGGGEADTQYF
.,TRBJ2-3,15,TRBV5-1,CASSPGGTGPDTQYF
.,TRBJ2-5,11,TRBV7-2,CASSFGETQYF
.,TRBJ2-7,12,TRBV12-3/TRBV12-4,CASSPTEYEHYF
medium-sized,TRBJ2-3,16,TRBV6-5,CASSRYLGGATDTQYF
.,TRBJ1-6,16,TRBV4-1,CASSQGPGRTNSPLHF
few,TRBJ1-3,16,TRBV7-9,CASSPQGQLSGNTIYF
.,TRBJ2-3,14,TRBV20-1,CSAYSGGKSDTQYF
.,TRBJ1-2,15,TRBV4-2,CASSPSGTGIHGYTF
.,TRBJ1-1,16,TRBV6-2/TRBV6-3,CASRPFPGQGNTEAFF
.,TRBJ2-5,14,TRBV20-1,CSARVPGGAQTQYF
few,TRBJ1-5,16,TRBV4-3,CASSQDEAGSNQPQHF
.,TRBJ2-5,15,TRBV18,CASSPLRGAEETQYF
.,TRBJ1-4,16,TRBV7-9,CASSLMQALTNEKLFF
once,TRBJ1-1,14,TRBV20-1,CSKPMRGGRTEAFF
.,TRBJ1-3,12,TRBV9,CASSVAGNTIYF
.,TRBJ2-7,12,TRBV12-3/TRBV12-4,CASRRREGEQYF
.,TRBJ1-1,14,TRBV5-5,CASSLLDMNTEAFF